This entry lists 31 T cell receptor beta chains sequenced from one sample in a study of blood T cell repertoires in COVID-19. TCRdb's table, derived via immunoSEQ multiplex PCR, lists solely in-frame clones and lacks some. The sample records about 220,000 clones, about 80% being singletons. The sample consisted of PBMCs or T cells enriched from blood (not recorded which). All receptors come from a woman aged 40 to 49 with acute COVID-19.

In its sample, this clone was seen a few times. This chain uses TRBV5-4 with TRBJ2-7, with a possible D match to TRBD2 (5 bases). Trimming cost V 3 bases and J 6 bases, with 13 bases left between them. This CDR3 comprises 13 residues. Germline V lookup: CDR1 SGHNT, CDR2 YYREEE (reference sequence). This CDR3 reads CASSYPRRSEQYF. CDR3 DNA: TGTGCCAGCAGCTATCCCCGGAGGTCCGAGCAGTACTTC. The whole variable domain, filled in from reference TRBV5-4 and TRBJ2-7, reads ETGVTQSPTHLIKTRGQQVTLRCSSQSGHNTVSWYQQALGQGPQFIFQYYREEENGRGNFPPRFSGLQFPNYSSELNVNALELDDSALYLCASSYPRRSEQYFGPGTRLTVT.

The chain links TRBV7-9 to TRBJ1-1; a possible D gene is TRBD1 (5 bases). Trimming left V 5 bases short and J 9 bases short, with 19 bases between. The germline V gene has CDR1 SEHNR and CDR2 FQNEAQ (reference sequence). CDR3 length: 14 residues. The CDR3 coding sequence is TGTGCCAGCAGCCTATTACCGGGGGGAAAGAAAGCTTTCTTT. This codes for CASSLLPGGKKAFF.

CDR3 in amino acids: CASSLGHRDTQYF. As DNA, the CDR3 is TGTGCCAGCAGCCTTGGCCACCGAGATACGCAGTATTTT. The chain joins TRBV7-3 to TRBJ2-3; D not resolved. In germline, CDR1 is SGHTA, CDR2 FQGTGA. The CDR3 runs 13 residues. Between the trimmed V and J ends, which lost 5 bases and 5 bases, there was a span of 11 bases.

This CDR3 reads CASGNSLAGQETQYF. CDR3 DNA sequence: TGTGCCAGCGGTAATAGTCTGGCAGGTCAAGAGACCCAGTACTTC. The rearrangement links TRBV6-5 to TRBJ2-5; no clear D gene. CDR3 size: 15 residues. Germline loops: CDR1 MNHEY, CDR2 SVGAGI. Trimming took 8 bases from V and 2 from J, leaving 18 bases between them.

This clone was seen a single time. This rearrangement joins TRBV2 to TRBJ1-2; 11 bases map to TRBD1. V gave up 11 bases and J gave up 4 bases; unmatched junction bases: 3. This CDR3 has 12 residues. Germline V gene lookup returns CDR1 SNHLY and CDR2 FYNNEI. The CDR3 DNA reads as TGTGCCGGACAGGGGGCCCTCTATGGCTACACCTTC. It encodes CAGQGALYGYTF. Looking up the rest from reference TRBV2 and TRBJ1-2 gives the full variable domain: EPEVTQTPSHQVTQMGQEVILRCVPISNHLYFYWYRQILGQKVEFLVSFYNNEISEKSEIFDDQFSVERPDGSNFTLKIRSTKLEDSAMYFCAGQGALYGYTFGSGTRLTVV.

In this sample, this clone turned up once. CDR3 sequence (DNA): TGTGCCAGCAGCTTGGGACAGGGGCGTAATCAGCCCCAGCATTTT. Translation gives CASSLGQGRNQPQHF. This chain uses TRBV5-8 with TRBJ1-5; 8 bases match TRBD1. CDR3 length equals 15 residues. Trimming cost V 0 bases and J 4 bases; bases outside gene matches: 3. From germline, CDR1 is SGHTS and CDR2 YDEGEE.

V usage is TRBV3-1 (or the pseudogene TRBV3-2) and J usage is TRBJ1-2; D perhaps matches TRBD1 (6 bases). CDR1 is LGHDT and CDR2 is YNNKEL in the germline V gene (reference sequence). The CDR3 sequence is 16 residues long. V lost 4 bases and J lost 4, with 19 bases in between. CDR3 nucleotides: TGTGCCAGCAGCCCAGGAGCTGGGGGCTTTGGCTATGGCTACACCTTC. Translating gives CASSPGAGGFGYGYTF.

CDR3 sequence (DNA): TGTGCCAGCAGCCGGACAGTTAATTCACCCCTCCACTTT. It yields the protein CASSRTVNSPLHF. The rearrangement joins TRBV5-4 to TRBJ1-6, with D tentatively TRBD1 (6 bases). V lost 4 bases and J lost 6, with 8 bases in between. The CDR3 runs 13 residues. The germline CDR1 and CDR2 sequences are SGHNT and YYREEE (reference sequence).

This chain uses TRBV18 with TRBJ1-6, with 11 bases identical to TRBD1. Germline CDR1 KGHSH, CDR2 LQKENI. The ends lost 2 bases at V and 10 bases at J; junction bases unmatched: 7. CDR3 length equals 16 residues. CDR3 amino acids: CASSPGGTGGRSPLHF. DNA of the CDR3: TGTGCCAGCTCACCAGGCGGGACAGGGGGGAGATCACCCCTCCACTTT.

The V call is TRBV11-3, the J call TRBJ2-7; 9 bases agree with TRBD1. Trimming at V came to 5 bases and at J to 12 bases, leaving 5 bases not matched to a gene. The CDR3 runs to 11 residues. Germline loops: CDR1 SGHNT, CDR2 YENEEA. The CDR3 reads CASSKGQGMYF. CDR3 nucleotide sequence: TGTGCCAGCAGCAAAGGACAGGGGATGTACTTC. Full variable domain (outside the CDR3, taken from reference TRBV11-3 and TRBJ2-7): EAGVVQSPRYKIIEKKQPVAFWCNPISGHNTLYWYLQNLGQGPELLIRYENEEAVDDSQLPKDRFSAERLKGVDSTLKIQPAELGDSAVYLCASSKGQGMYFGPGTRLTVT.

This clone was counted a single time. This chain links TRBV19 with TRBJ2-1; D remains ambiguous. Germline V gene data show CDR1 as LNHDA and CDR2 as SQIVND (reference sequence). Trimming took off 5 bases at V and 5 bases at J, with 10 bases between the two ends. This CDR3 contains 13 residues. The DNA for the CDR3 is TGTGCCAGTAGTTCGCAGGTACACAATGAGCAGTTCTTC. This encodes CASSSQVHNEQFF. The variable domain in full, completed from reference TRBV19 and TRBJ2-1, reads DGGITQSPKYLFRKEGQNVTLSCEQNLNHDAMYWYRQDPGQGLRLIYYSQIVNDFQKGDIAEGYSVSREKKESFPLTVTSAQKNPTAFYLCASSSQVHNEQFFGPGTRLTVL.

This chain links TRBV7-3 with TRBJ2-1, with 7 bases fitting TRBD1. Germline lookup yields CDR1 SGHTA and CDR2 FQGTGA. V shed 1 base and J 3 bases; nucleotides not matched to a gene: 3. CDR3 length: 15 residues. CDR3 sequence (DNA): TGTGCCAGCAGCTTAATGGGACAGTTCTACAATGAGCAGTTCTTC. Its protein product is CASSLMGQFYNEQFF.

The genes are TRBV10-2 and TRBJ1-3; 8 bases map to TRBD1. Germline CDR1 is WSHSY and CDR2 is SAAADI. CDR3 size: 15 residues. Trimming cost V 6 bases and J 4 bases; bases outside gene matches: 8. The CDR3 coding sequence is TGCGCCAGCAGGTCCGACAGGGGCTCAGGAAACACCATATATTTT. As protein: CASRSDRGSGNTIYF.

The chain joins TRBV15 to TRBJ2-3; 7 bases agree with TRBD1. V lost 3 bases to trimming and J lost 0 bases; unmatched junction nucleotides: 9. The CDR3 length is 17 residues. The V gene's germline CDR1 is LNHNV and CDR2 YYDKDF (reference sequence). The CDR3 coding sequence is TGTGCCACCAGCAGTGGCCTCAGGGGGTTTAGCACAGATACGCAGTATTTT. It specifies CATSSGLRGFSTDTQYF.

This clone was picked up one time. The chain couples TRBV3-1 (or the pseudogene TRBV3-2) to TRBJ1-3; 7 bases are a match to TRBD1. CDR3 length: 14 amino acids. Trimming removed 7 bases from V and 3 bases from J; junction bases left unmatched: 6. Per germline, CDR1 LGHDT and CDR2 YNNKEL (reference sequence). CDR3 residues: CASNLNRGGNTIYF. CDR3 DNA: TGTGCCAGCAATCTGAACAGGGGTGGAAACACCATATATTTT.

For the CDR3, the DNA is TGTGCCAGCAGGAGGACAGCTAATGAAGCTTTCTTT. This sequence encodes CASRRTANEAFF. V usage is TRBV6-5 and J usage is TRBJ1-1, with D tentatively TRBD1 (6 bases). Germline V lookup: CDR1 MNHEY, CDR2 SVGAGI. V gave up 6 bases and J gave up 7 bases, with 12 bases separating them. This CDR3 has 12 amino acids.

The rearrangement joins TRBV6-5 to TRBJ2-1; D call uncertain. The germline V gene has CDR1 MNHEY and CDR2 SVGAGI. The CDR3 extends over 16 amino acids. V shed 0 bases and J shed 2 bases, with 11 bases lying between them. CDR3 in DNA: TGTGCCAGCAGTTACTCGTTGAGCGAGCCCTACAATGAGCAGTTCTTC. Translated, it gives CASSYSLSEPYNEQFF.

This clone was seen just once. The J gene is TRBJ2-1, the V gene TRBV5-4, with D possibly being TRBD2 (6 bases). The CDR3 runs to 15 residues. Trimming took off 0 bases at V and 0 bases at J, with 7 bases between the two ends. Germline V CDR1 and CDR2: SGHNT, YYREEE (reference sequence). CDR3 coding DNA: TGTGCCAGCAGCTTGGGGAGGGACTCCTACAATGAGCAGTTCTTC. Translation gives CASSLGRDSYNEQFF.

This chain links TRBV19 with TRBJ2-1, with no clear D. V lost 8 bases and J 5 bases, leaving 13 bases between the germline ends. This CDR3 comprises 13 residues. Germline lookup yields CDR1 LNHDA and CDR2 SQIVND (reference sequence). Here the CDR3 reads CASSSGGDNEQFF. In DNA form, the CDR3 reads TGTGCCAGTTCCTCTGGCGGAGACAATGAGCAGTTCTTC.

The V gene is TRBV6-4, the J gene TRBJ2-1; the D gene is possibly TRBD1 (5 bases). V was clipped by 4 bases and J by 3 bases, with 13 bases between them. The CDR3 contains 15 residues. Germline CDR1 is MRHNA and CDR2 is SNTAGT. The CDR3 spells CASSVDAQGYNEQFF. The CDR3 DNA is TGTGCCAGCAGTGTCGACGCGCAGGGCTACAATGAGCAGTTCTTC.

Only a few counts were recorded for this clone. The rearrangement links TRBV19 to TRBJ1-1; possibly TRBD1 for D (5 bases). The length of the CDR3 is 14 residues. CDR1 and CDR2 (germline): LNHDA, SQIVND (reference sequence). V lost 9 bases and J 0 bases, leaving 14 bases between the germline ends. The CDR3 loop reads CASIREGMNTEAFF. The CDR3 DNA follows: TGTGCCAGCATCCGGGAGGGGATGAACACTGAAGCTTTCTTT.

CDR3 bases: TGTGCCAGCAGCCACGGGACAAACCAGCAGTTCTTC. It codes for CASSHGTNQQFF. J is TRBJ2-1 and V is TRBV3-1 (or the pseudogene TRBV3-2); tentative D call: TRBD1 (6 bases). Deletions cut 3 bases from V and 11 bases from J, with 11 bases between. This CDR3 is built from 12 residues. Looked up from germline, CDR1 is LGHDT and CDR2 is YNNKEL (reference sequence).

This clone was observed a handful of times. CDR3 DNA: TGTGCCAGCAGCCTCGCAGGGGGCACGGGCCAGCCCCAGCATTTT. Its protein is CASSLAGGTGQPQHF. This chain uses TRBV3-1 (or the pseudogene TRBV3-2) with TRBJ1-5; the match to TRBD1 covers 8 bases. CDR3 length: 15 amino acids. The ends lost 4 bases at V and 7 bases at J; junction bases unmatched: 9. The germline V gene encodes CDR1 LGHDT and CDR2 YNNKEL (reference sequence).

The chain recombines TRBV5-1 with TRBJ2-3; 8 nucleotides match TRBD2. Unmatched junction bases numbered 8, after V lost 1 base and J lost 1 base. Germline V gene lookup returns CDR1 SGHRS and CDR2 YFSETQ. CDR3 length: 17 residues. The CDR3 bases are TGCGCCAGCAGCTTGTTCGCATCGGGAGGGGGCACAGATACGCAGTATTTT. It codes for CASSLFASGGGTDTQYF.

J is TRBJ1-4 and V is TRBV25-1; TRBD1 agrees at 7 bases. The CDR3 consists of 17 residues. Looked up from germline, CDR1 is MGHDK and CDR2 is SYGVNS. V trimming: 5 bases; J trimming: 6 bases; junction bases outside the gene matches: 15. In DNA form, the CDR3 reads TGTGCCAGCAGTCTAGTGGCAGGGGGAGCGTATGATGAAAAACTGTTTTTT. As protein: CASSLVAGGAYDEKLFF.

This sequence joins TRBV5-1 and TRBJ1-2; 7 nucleotides align to TRBD1. This CDR3 spans 15 amino acids. Germline CDR1 SGHRS, CDR2 YFSETQ. With 0 bases clipped from V and 5 bases from J, the junction kept 7 bases outside the gene matches. The CDR3 coding sequence is TGCGCCAGCAGCTTGGCACCCTCGGGACAGTATGGCTACACCTTC. It yields the protein CASSLAPSGQYGYTF.

The chain is built from TRBV24-1 and TRBJ1-6, with TRBD1 matching over 7 bases. Unmatched junction bases numbered 26, after V lost 10 bases and J lost 9 bases. In germline, CDR1 is KGHDR, CDR2 SFDVKD. This CDR3 contains 19 residues. The CDR3 sequence is CATPPKTWTGGATGSPLHF. In nucleotides, the CDR3 is TGTGCCACGCCACCAAAAACTTGGACAGGCGGAGCAACGGGTTCACCCCTCCACTTT.

The chain is built from TRBV30 and TRBJ1-2; the match to TRBD1 covers 8 bases. This CDR3 spans 13 amino acids. The germline CDR1 and CDR2 sequences are GTSNPN and SVGIG (reference sequence). The V segment lost 5 bases and the J segment 0 bases; nucleotides outside the gene matches: 2. CDR3 in DNA: TGTGCCTGGTACAGGGGGGCTAACTATGGCTACACCTTC. Its translation is CAWYRGANYGYTF.

V and J are TRBV6-5 and TRBJ2-1; 7 nucleotides agree with TRBD2. In germline, CDR1 is MNHEY, CDR2 SVGAGI. The CDR3 runs to 15 residues. Germline trimming cut 7 bases from V and 4 bases from J; bases unmatched to any gene: 10. The CDR3 sequence: CASNPTSVPYNEQFF. The CDR3 nucleotides are TGTGCCAGCAACCCCACTAGCGTCCCTTACAATGAGCAGTTCTTC.

J is TRBJ2-3 and V is TRBV5-6; the D gene is possibly TRBD2 (5 bases). Trimming pared 0 bases from V and 1 base from J, leaving 9 bases between. This CDR3 contains 15 residues. Germline CDR1 SGHDT, CDR2 YYEEEE. CDR3 coding DNA: TGTGCCAGCAGCTTGGAAGGTAGCGGCACAGATACGCAGTATTTT. This translates into CASSLEGSGTDTQYF.

The sample holds many counts of this clone. The chain employs TRBV19 and TRBJ1-1; D may be TRBD1 (5 bases). The V end was cut by 8 bases, the J end by 10 bases, with 14 bases between. The CDR3 extends over 11 amino acids. CDR1 is LNHDA and CDR2 is SQIVND in the germline V gene (reference sequence). CDR3 residues: CASGDGRGAFF. CDR3 DNA: TGTGCCAGTGGGGACGGGAGAGGAGCTTTCTTT.